This T cell receptor (beta chain) was found in a study of Ad26.COV2.S vaccination and SARS-CoV-2 variants. Study results and caveats: It was reported that spike-specific CD8+ and CD4+ T cell responses were substantially broad after vaccination. Vaccine recipients showed a spike-specific TCR breadth that was higher than in placebo recipients. Vaccinees and placebo recipients showed similar non-spike TCR breadth.

Details on this clone: Its antigen is currently unknown.

Only in-frame clones appear in the TCRdb table, and some are missing; sequencing was by immunoSEQ multiplex PCR. The table has a few hundred thousand clones, over 75% seen once; the top ten hold about 3.1%. Treatment here: 15 to 20 received Ad26.COV2.S at low or high dose, single or two shots; a few received placebo; per-sample allocation not given. Day 63 after the first injection of vaccine or placebo was the sampling time. CDR3 length equals 15 residues. J lost 1 base, V lost 5 bases, and 4 bases had no gene match. The germline CDR1 and CDR2 sequences are LGHDT and YNNKEL (reference sequence). This chain joins TRBV3-1 (or the pseudogene TRBV3-2) and TRBJ2-7; 11 bases agree with TRBD2. This sequence was found in a person between 18 and 65 years old who received the Ad26.COV2.S COVID-19 vaccine or a placebo. This specimen was peripheral blood, taken in a trial of Ad26.COV2.S vaccine versus placebo. The CDR3 bases are TGTGCCAGCAGCAGGACTAGCGGGTCTTCCTACGAGCAGTACTTC. Encoded protein: CASSRTSGSSYEQYF.